This T cell receptor (beta chain) emerged from a study of immune evolution from preneoplasia to lung adenocarcinoma. Study findings and constraints: Clonality was highest in normal lung, lower in later-stage lesions apparently.

Data came from immunoSEQ multiplex PCR; TCRdb stores just in-frame clones and leaves some out. The sample contains about 26,000 clones, around 74% of which appear only once. CDR3 length equals 14 residues. Germline trimming cut 9 bases from V and 4 bases from J; bases unmatched to any gene: 10. CDR1 is MNHNS, CDR2 SASEGT, per germline. Of note for this clone: Its matching antigen is unknown.

This TCR derives from a person aged 55-75 years with invasive lung adenocarcinoma. Some clones in this sample may be carry-over from other donors' samples. The gene calls are TRBV6-1 and TRBJ2-7; the match to TRBD1 covers 9 bases. The sample taken for sequencing was FFPE invasive lung adenocarcinoma tissue. For the CDR3, the DNA is TGTGCCAGTCTACGGACAGGGGCTGATTACGAGCAGTACTTC. Protein product: CASLRTGADYEQYF.